A single sample gave rise to the 5 T cell receptor beta chains below, sequenced in a study of blood T cell repertoires in COVID-19. Data came from immunoSEQ multiplex PCR; TCRdb stores just in-frame clones and leaves some out. The data show about 250,000 clones, about 86% seen once. Sequencing used peripheral blood. These receptor sequences come from a man between 45 and 60 years old with active or convalescent COVID-19.

This clone was seen more than once but under ten times. The chain links TRBV25-1 to TRBJ1-3; 7 bases are shared with TRBD1. Germline V lookup: CDR1 MGHDK, CDR2 SYGVNS. V shed 3 bases, J shed 4 bases, and the junction held 9 bases outside the gene matches. The CDR3 totals 16 residues. CDR3 protein: CASSDHRTGEGNTIYF. The CDR3, as DNA: TGTGCCAGCAGTGACCACCGTACAGGGGAGGGAAACACCATATATTTT.

This clone was counted a few times. The chain is built from TRBV6-5 and TRBJ2-5; 10 nucleotides align to TRBD2. Germline V lookup: CDR1 MNHEY, CDR2 SVGAGI. The trim removed 7 bases at V and 7 bases at J, leaving 12 bases unmatched. CDR3 length equals 15 residues. As DNA, the CDR3 is TGTGCCAGCACCGAGCTTAGCGGGGGGAGGGGGACCCAGTACTTC. Its protein is CASTELSGGRGTQYF.

CDR3 protein: CASGGAEETQYF. The CDR3 nucleotides read TGTGCCAGCGGGGGGGCTGAGGAGACCCAGTACTTC. This rearrangement joins TRBV6-5 to TRBJ2-5; D possibly corresponds to TRBD2 (7 bases). V was cut by 8 bases and J by 5 bases, with 12 bases left in between. There are 12 residues in the CDR3. CDR1 is MNHEY, CDR2 SVGAGI, per germline.

V gene TRBV5-5 combines with J gene TRBJ1-2; 7 nucleotides align to TRBD1. Germline assignment: CDR1 SGHKS and CDR2 YYEKEE (reference sequence). This CDR3 has 13 amino acids. With 4 bases clipped from V and 4 bases from J, the junction kept 4 bases outside the gene matches. CDR3 DNA sequence: TGTGCCAGCAGCCCGACAGGGATCTATGGCTACACCTTC. This encodes CASSPTGIYGYTF.

The rearrangement joins TRBV5-1 to TRBJ2-7; a weak D match, TRBD2 (6 bases). The germline gives CDR1 SGHRS, CDR2 YFSETQ. V was cut by 3 bases and J by 0 bases, with 10 bases left in between. The CDR3 runs 14 residues. CDR3 sequence reads: CASSSGRLSYEQYF. In DNA, the CDR3 is TGCGCCAGCAGCTCAGGGAGGCTCTCCTACGAGCAGTACTTC.